This is a list of T cell receptor beta chains from one sample in a study of breast tumors, draining lymph nodes, adjacent tissues. TCRdb used MiXCR to reprocess the multiplex PCR reads, holding one entry per CDR3 protein. The data contain around 130,000 distinct CDR3 sequences, over 25% of them singletons. The sample consisted of axillary lymph node tissue. The receptors were gathered from a female donor with breast cancer. Some clones in this sample may be carry-over from other donors' samples. Each CDR3 is given with its conserved first and last residue. A D gene is named only where the DNA matches it firmly. Part of the rows lack a size; the others show once, few, many or a class for expanded clones.

V gene	D gene	J gene	clone size	CDR3 DNA	CDR3 protein
TRBV19	.	TRBJ2-1	.	TGTGCCAGTACCCCAGCGGATAGCCACAATGAGCAGTTCTTC	CASTPADSHNEQFF
TRBV3-1	.	TRBJ1-2	many	TGTGCCAGCAGCCAAGAAACAGGTGCCACCTATGGCTACACCTTC	CASSQETGATYGYTF
TRBV6-1	.	TRBJ1-4	.	TGTGCCAGCAGTCCCTCCTTAGACAGGAGAGAAAAACTGTTTTTT	CASSPSLDRREKLFF
TRBV25-1	.	TRBJ2-3	many	TGTGCCAGCAGTGATCCTCTGGACCGGGACAAAATAGATACGCAGTATTTT	CASSDPLDRDKIDTQYF
TRBV7-9	.	TRBJ1-4	many	TGTGCCAGCAGCTCCGAGGGAAGATCGTCTGAAAAACTGTTTTTT	CASSSEGRSSEKLFF
TRBV5-6	.	TRBJ2-5	many	TGTGCCAGCAGTTCGGGATGGGGGTCAGGGGAGGAGACCCAGTACTTC	CASSSGWGSGEETQYF
TRBV4-2	.	TRBJ1-2	many	TGTGCCAGCAGCCAAGTGGGGGATAACTATGGCTACACCTTC	CASSQVGDNYGYTF
TRBV20-1	.	TRBJ2-1	.	TGCAGTGCTAGAGGTTACTACGTCAGCACCGAGCAGTTCTTC	CSARGYYVSTEQFF
TRBV2	TRBD1	TRBJ1-6	many	TGTGCCAGCGGCCACCCGGGACAGGGCCCACCCCTCCACTTT	CASGHPGQGPPLHF
TRBV6-6	TRBD2	TRBJ2-7	many	TGTGCCAGCATCCCGGGGGGGTCCGCCTCCTACGAGCAGTACTTC	CASIPGGSASYEQYF
TRBV6-1	TRBD1	TRBJ1-5	many	TGTGCCAGCAGTGAAGCGGGACAGGCCTGGAAGCCCCAGCATTTT	CASSEAGQAWKPQHF
TRBV2	.	TRBJ1-1	.	TGTGCCGTCAGCACAGGGTCGTTTTTATGGAACACTGAAGCTTTCTTT	CAVSTGSFLWNTEAFF
TRBV6-6	.	TRBJ1-1	.	TGTGCCAGCAGTCTTCATTCCGGGAGCACTGAAGCTTTCTTT	CASSLHSGSTEAFF
TRBV12-3/TRBV12-4	.	TRBJ1-6	.	TGTGCCAGCAGTTATAGGTTCTGGCCCCTCCACTTT	CASSYRFWPLHF
TRBV12-5	TRBD1	TRBJ1-4	many	TGTGCTAGTGGTATAGGACAGGGGAGTGAAAAACTGTTTTTT	CASGIGQGSEKLFF